These T cell receptor beta chains were read from a single sample in a study of graft-versus-host responses after intestinal transplantation. Using immunoSEQ multiplex PCR, the repertoire was profiled, and TCRdb retains in-frame clones only, with some absent. Of 15,000 to 20,000 clones detected, roughly 40% appear once; the ten largest clones hold about 2%. Sequenced material: alloreactive CD4+ T cells from a mixed lymphocyte reaction culture, taken before transplantation. The receptors were sampled from a human patient who was an organ donor for intestinal transplantation. Each CDR3 is given with its conserved first and last residue. D genes are given only for firm matches. For some rows the clone size is stated as once, few or many, or as a class when expanded; others skip it.

v_gene: TRBV11-3
j_gene: TRBJ2-7
d_gene: .
abundance: .
CDR3aa: CASSLDPTGEYEQYF
CDR3nt: TGTGCCAGCAGCTTAGATCCCACTGGAGAATACGAGCAGTACTTC

v_gene: TRBV6-6
j_gene: TRBJ1-2
d_gene: .
abundance: .
CDR3aa: CARTVANYGYTF
CDR3nt: TGTGCCAGGACAGTCGCTAACTATGGCTACACCTTC

v_gene: TRBV4-2
j_gene: TRBJ1-5
d_gene: .
abundance: few
CDR3aa: CASSHRGQPQHF
CDR3nt: TGTGCCAGCAGCCACAGGGGTCAGCCCCAGCATTTT

v_gene: TRBV5-1
j_gene: TRBJ2-2
d_gene: .
abundance: .
CDR3aa: CASSLDFGELFF
CDR3nt: TGCGCCAGCAGCTTGGATTTCGGGGAGCTGTTTTTT

v_gene: TRBV10-3
j_gene: TRBJ2-5
d_gene: TRBD1
abundance: .
CDR3aa: CAIRQGTGAGTQYF
CDR3nt: TGTGCCATCAGGCAGGGGACAGGGGCAGGGACCCAGTACTTC

v_gene: TRBV7-2
j_gene: TRBJ1-2
d_gene: .
abundance: .
CDR3aa: CASSLTQGYGYTF
CDR3nt: TGTGCCAGCAGCTTAACTCAGGGCTATGGCTACACCTTC

v_gene: TRBV19
j_gene: TRBJ2-5
d_gene: .
abundance: .
CDR3aa: CASSINSQETQYF
CDR3nt: TGTGCCAGTAGTATAAACAGCCAAGAGACCCAGTACTTC

v_gene: TRBV6-5
j_gene: TRBJ2-5
d_gene: TRBD2
abundance: few
CDR3aa: CASRPGLAEETQYF
CDR3nt: TGTGCCAGCAGGCCGGGACTAGCGGAAGAGACCCAGTACTTC

v_gene: TRBV7-2
j_gene: TRBJ1-3
d_gene: .
abundance: .
CDR3aa: CASSFGNTIYF
CDR3nt: TGTGCCAGCAGCTTTGGGAACACCATATATTTT

v_gene: TRBV5-4
j_gene: TRBJ2-7
d_gene: .
abundance: .
CDR3aa: CASSHRHSYEQYF
CDR3nt: TGTGCCAGCAGCCACAGGCACTCCTACGAGCAGTACTTC